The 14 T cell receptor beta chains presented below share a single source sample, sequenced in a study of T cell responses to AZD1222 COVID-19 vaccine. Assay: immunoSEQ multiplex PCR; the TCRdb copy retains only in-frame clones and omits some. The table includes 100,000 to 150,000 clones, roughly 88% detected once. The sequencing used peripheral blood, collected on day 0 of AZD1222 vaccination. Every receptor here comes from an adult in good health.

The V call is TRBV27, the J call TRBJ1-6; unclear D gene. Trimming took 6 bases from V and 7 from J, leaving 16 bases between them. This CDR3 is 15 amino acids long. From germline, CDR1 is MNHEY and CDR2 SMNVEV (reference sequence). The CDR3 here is CASSNPPETNSPLHF. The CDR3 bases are TGTGCCAGCAGCAACCCCCCGGAAACAAATTCACCCCTCCACTTT.

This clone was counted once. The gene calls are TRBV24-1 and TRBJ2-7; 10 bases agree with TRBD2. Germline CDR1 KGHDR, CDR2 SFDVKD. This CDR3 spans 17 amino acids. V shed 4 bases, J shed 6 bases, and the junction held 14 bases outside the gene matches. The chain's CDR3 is CATSEGPPGLAPGEQYF. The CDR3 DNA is TGTGCCACCAGTGAGGGCCCACCGGGACTAGCGCCGGGCGAGCAGTACTTC.

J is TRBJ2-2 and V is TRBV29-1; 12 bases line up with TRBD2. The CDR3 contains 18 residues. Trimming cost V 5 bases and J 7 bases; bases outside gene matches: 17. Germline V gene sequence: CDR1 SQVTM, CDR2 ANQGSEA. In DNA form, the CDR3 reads TGCAGCGTTCAGGTCGCGCGGGCTAGCGGGAGGGCCATCGGGGAGCTGTTTTTT. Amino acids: CSVQVARASGRAIGELFF.

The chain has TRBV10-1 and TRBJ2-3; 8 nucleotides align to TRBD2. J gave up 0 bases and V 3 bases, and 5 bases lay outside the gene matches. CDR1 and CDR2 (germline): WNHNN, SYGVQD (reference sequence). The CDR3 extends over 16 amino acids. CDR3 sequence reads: CASSEAGEASTDTQYF. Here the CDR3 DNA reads TGCGCCAGCAGTGAAGCGGGGGAAGCTAGCACAGATACGCAGTATTTT.

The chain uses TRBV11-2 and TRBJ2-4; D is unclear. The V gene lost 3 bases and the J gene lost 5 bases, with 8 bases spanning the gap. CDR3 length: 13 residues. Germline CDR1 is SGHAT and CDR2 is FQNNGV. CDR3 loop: CASSLGTQNIQYF. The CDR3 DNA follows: TGTGCCAGCAGCTTGGGCACACAAAACATTCAGTACTTC.

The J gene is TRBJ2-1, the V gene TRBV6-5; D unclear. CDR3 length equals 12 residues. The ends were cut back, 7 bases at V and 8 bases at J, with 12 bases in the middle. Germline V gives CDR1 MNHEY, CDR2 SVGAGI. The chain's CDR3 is CASIRSAHEQFF. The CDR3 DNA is TGTGCCAGCATTCGGTCCGCCCATGAGCAGTTCTTC.

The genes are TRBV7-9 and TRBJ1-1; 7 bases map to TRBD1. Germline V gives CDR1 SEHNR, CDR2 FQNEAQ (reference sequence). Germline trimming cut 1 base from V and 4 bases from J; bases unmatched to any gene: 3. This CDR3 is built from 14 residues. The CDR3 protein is CASSLEQGITEAFF. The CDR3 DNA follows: TGTGCCAGCAGCTTAGAACAGGGGATCACTGAAGCTTTCTTT.

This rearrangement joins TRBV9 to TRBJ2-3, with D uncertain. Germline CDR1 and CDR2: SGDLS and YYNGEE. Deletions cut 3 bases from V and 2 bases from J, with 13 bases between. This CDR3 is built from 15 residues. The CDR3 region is CASSEHNRVTDTQYF. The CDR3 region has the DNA TGTGCCAGCAGCGAACACAACCGAGTCACAGATACGCAGTATTTT.

The CDR3 DNA reads TGTGCCAGCAGCGTAGGTTCTGGGGGCATGGACTATGGCTACACCTTC. Its translation is CASSVGSGGMDYGYTF. The chain is built from TRBV9 and TRBJ1-2; tentative D call: TRBD1 (6 bases). This CDR3 has 16 residues. The V gene's germline CDR1 is SGDLS and CDR2 YYNGEE. V gave up 0 bases and J gave up 3 bases, with 15 bases separating them.

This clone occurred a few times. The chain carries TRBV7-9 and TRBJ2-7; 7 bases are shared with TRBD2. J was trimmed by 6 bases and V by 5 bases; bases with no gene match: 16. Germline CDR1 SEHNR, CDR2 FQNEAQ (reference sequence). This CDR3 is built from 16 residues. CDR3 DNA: TGTGCCAGCAGCACCTTTCGAGGGAGGGGTATTACCGAGCAGTACTTC. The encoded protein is CASSTFRGRGITEQYF.

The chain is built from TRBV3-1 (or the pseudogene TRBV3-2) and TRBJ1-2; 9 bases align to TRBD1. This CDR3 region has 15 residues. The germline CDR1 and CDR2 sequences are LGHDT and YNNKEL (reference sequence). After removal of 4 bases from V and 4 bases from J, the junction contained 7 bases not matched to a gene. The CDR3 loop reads CASSPRDRAVYGYTF. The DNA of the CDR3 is TGTGCCAGCAGCCCCCGGGACAGGGCGGTCTATGGCTACACCTTC.

The CDR3 sequence: CASSQIRTSHRLSGANVLTF. The CDR3 region has the DNA TGTGCCAGCAGCCAGATACGGACTAGCCACAGACTCTCTGGGGCCAACGTCCTGACTTTC. The rearrangement links TRBV3-1 (or the pseudogene TRBV3-2) to TRBJ2-6; 8 nucleotides line up with TRBD2. Trimming at V came to 3 bases and at J to 0 bases, leaving 13 bases not matched to a gene. The CDR3 loop spans 20 amino acids. From germline, CDR1 is LGHDT and CDR2 YNNKEL (reference sequence).

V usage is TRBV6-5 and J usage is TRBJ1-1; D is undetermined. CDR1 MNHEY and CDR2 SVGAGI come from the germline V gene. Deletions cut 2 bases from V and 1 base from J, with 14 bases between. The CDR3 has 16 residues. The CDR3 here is CASSYEATVTNTEAFF. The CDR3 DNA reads TGTGCCAGCAGTTACGAGGCTACAGTTACGAACACTGAAGCTTTCTTT.

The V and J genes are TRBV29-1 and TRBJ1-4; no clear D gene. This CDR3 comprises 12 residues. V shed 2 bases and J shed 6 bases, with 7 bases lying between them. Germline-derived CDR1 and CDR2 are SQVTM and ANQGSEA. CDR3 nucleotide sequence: TGCAGCGTTGAAAGGGCTGATGAAAAACTGTTTTTT. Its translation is CSVERADEKLFF.